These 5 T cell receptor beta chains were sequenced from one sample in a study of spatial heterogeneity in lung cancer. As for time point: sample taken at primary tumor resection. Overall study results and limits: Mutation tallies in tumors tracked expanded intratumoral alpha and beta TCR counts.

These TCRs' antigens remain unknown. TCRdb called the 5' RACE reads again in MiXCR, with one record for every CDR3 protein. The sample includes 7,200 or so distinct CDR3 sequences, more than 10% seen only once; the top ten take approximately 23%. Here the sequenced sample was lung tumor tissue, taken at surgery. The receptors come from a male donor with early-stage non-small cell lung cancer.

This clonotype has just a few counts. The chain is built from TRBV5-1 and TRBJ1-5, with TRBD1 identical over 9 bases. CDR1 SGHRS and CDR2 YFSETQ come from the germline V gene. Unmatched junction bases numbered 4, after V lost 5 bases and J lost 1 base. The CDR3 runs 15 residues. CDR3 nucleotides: TGCGCCAGCAGTTCCGGGACAGGGAGCAATCAGCCCCAGCATTTT. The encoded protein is CASSSGTGSNQPQHF.

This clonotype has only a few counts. The CDR3 bases are TGTGCCAGCAGCTCGGCAGCGGGCACAGATACGCAGTATTTT. It is translated as CASSSAAGTDTQYF. V usage is TRBV27 and J usage is TRBJ2-3; perhaps TRBD2 as D (5 bases). CDR3 size: 14 residues. V was shortened by 6 bases and J by 1 base, with 11 bases between the two germline ends. The germline V gene has CDR1 MNHEY and CDR2 SMNVEV (reference sequence).

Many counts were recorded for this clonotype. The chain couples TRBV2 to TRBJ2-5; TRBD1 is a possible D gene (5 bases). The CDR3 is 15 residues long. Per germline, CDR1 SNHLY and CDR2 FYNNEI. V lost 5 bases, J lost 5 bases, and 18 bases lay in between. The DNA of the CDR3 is TGTGCCAGCAGTCCCGAAGGGCAGGGTGGGGAGACCCAGTACTTC. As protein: CASSPEGQGGETQYF.

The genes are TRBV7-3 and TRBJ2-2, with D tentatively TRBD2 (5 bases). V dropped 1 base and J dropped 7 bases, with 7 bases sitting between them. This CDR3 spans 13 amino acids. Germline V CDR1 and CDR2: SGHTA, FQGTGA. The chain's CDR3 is CASSLSGFGELFF. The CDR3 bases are TGTGCCAGCAGCTTAAGCGGGTTCGGGGAGCTGTTTTTT.

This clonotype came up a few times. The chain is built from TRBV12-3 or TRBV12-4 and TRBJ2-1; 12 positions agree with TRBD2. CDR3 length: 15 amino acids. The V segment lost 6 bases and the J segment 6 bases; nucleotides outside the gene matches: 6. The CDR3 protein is CASSAGLAGFNEQFF. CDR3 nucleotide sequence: TGTGCCAGCAGCGCGGGACTAGCGGGTTTCAATGAGCAGTTCTTC.